The clone carrying this T cell receptor (beta chain) was seen a handful of times. The entry originates in a study of cytomegalovirus exposure and HLA in healthy donors. Germline CDR1 and CDR2: SGHKS and YYEKEE (reference sequence). This CDR3 is built from 19 residues. Trimming cost V 4 bases and J 0 bases; bases outside gene matches: 16. Primers included in the PCR were 60 Vbeta and 13 Jbeta primers. Repertoires were generated with immunoSEQ multiplex PCR, while TCRdb's copy carries only in-frame clones and drops some. The table includes around 150,000 clones, around 66% detected once. The receptor was derived from a woman under 40 in good health and CMV-seropositive. Sequencing was performed on PBMCs. The rearrangement links TRBV5-5 to TRBJ1-2; 9 positions match TRBD1. CDR3 nucleotide sequence: TGTGCCAGCAGCCGTGAGTACCGGGACAGGGCGGTAGCTAACTATGGCTACACCTTC. Protein sequence: CASSREYRDRAVANYGYTF. Complete variable domain (other parts from reference TRBV5-5 and TRBJ1-2): DAGVTQSPTHLIKTRGQQVTLRCSPISGHKSVSWYQQVLGQGPQFIFQYYEKEERGRGNFPDRFSARQFPNYSSELNVNALLLGDSALYLCASSREYRDRAVANYGYTFGSGTRLTVV.